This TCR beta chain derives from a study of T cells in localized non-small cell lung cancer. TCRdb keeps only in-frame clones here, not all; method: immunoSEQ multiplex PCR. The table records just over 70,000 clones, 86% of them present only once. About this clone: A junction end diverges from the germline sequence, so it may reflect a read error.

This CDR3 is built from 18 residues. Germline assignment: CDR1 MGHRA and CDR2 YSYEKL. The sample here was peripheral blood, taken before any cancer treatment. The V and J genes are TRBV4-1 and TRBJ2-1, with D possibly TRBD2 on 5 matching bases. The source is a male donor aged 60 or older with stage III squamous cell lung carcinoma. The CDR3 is CASSQDVIGVISYNEQFF. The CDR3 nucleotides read TGCGCCAGCAGTCAAGATGTCATCGGGGTAATCTCCTACAATGAGCAGTTCTTC.